The clone carrying this T cell receptor beta chain was seen once. Its antigen is still unknown. The sample originates from a study of immune cell composition in non-small cell lung cancer. Study findings and constraints: Approximately 73% of squamous and roughly 34% of adenocarcinoma cases had tumour-associated clones >0.5%. Overall clonality, unlike maximal tumour-associated clone frequency, did not predict TIL reactivity.

Deletions cut 5 bases from V and 5 bases from J, with 12 bases between. This CDR3 has 13 residues. Germline CDR1 is SGHAT and CDR2 is FQNNGV. The protocol was immunoSEQ multiplex PCR, while the TCRdb copy is restricted to in-frame clones and leaves out a portion. The sample has fewer than 2,000 clones, roughly 85% seen once. The sequenced material came from lung tumor tissue. J is TRBJ2-5 and V is TRBV11-2; D remains ambiguous. The origin of this receptor is a human donor with non-small cell lung cancer. The chain's CDR3 is CASSTQVRETQYF. DNA of the CDR3: TGTGCCAGCAGCACTCAGGTCCGCGAGACCCAGTACTTC.